Sequencing of this T cell receptor beta chain was carried out in a study of blood T cell repertoires in COVID-19. In the study overall: Specimens from acute and convalescent COVID-19 originated in the United States, Italy and Spain. PBMCs, B-cell-depleted T cells, or T cells were the source of the cDNA or gDNA that made up the material.

CDR1 and CDR2 from the germline V gene are SGHNT and YYREEE (reference sequence). The CDR3 runs 15 residues. Trimming cost V 4 bases and J 5 bases; bases outside gene matches: 12. Original processing methods: Estimated nucleated cell counts came from reference gene primer amplification. The protocol was immunoSEQ multiplex PCR, while the TCRdb copy is restricted to in-frame clones and leaves out a portion. D and trimming come from the DNA, and the V and J calls and clone size come from that table. The sample carries under 45,000 clones, over 70% recorded once. The V gene is TRBV5-4, the J gene TRBJ2-7; 7 bases are shared with TRBD2. Specimen: peripheral blood. The sequence was obtained from a man between 60 and 75 years old with active COVID-19. CDR3 protein: CASSNSLGTKDEQYF. CDR3 nucleotides: TGTGCCAGCAGCAACTCCCTGGGGACTAAGGACGAGCAGTACTTC.